One sample yielded the 21 T cell receptor beta chains listed below, sequenced in a study of control samples from healthy donors and cancer patients. TCRdb keeps only in-frame clones here, not all; method: immunoSEQ multiplex PCR. The table records roughly 130,000 clones, around nine tenths of them present only once. Sequencing used blood. All receptors come from a man aged 25 to 40 in good health.

This clone showed up just once. The J gene is TRBJ1-2, the V gene TRBV30; no clear D gene. The CDR3 runs to 11 residues. Trimming took 4 bases from V and 0 from J, leaving 3 bases between them. The germline gives CDR1 GTSNPN, CDR2 SVGIG (reference sequence). CDR3 sequence (DNA): TGTGCCTGGAACTCTAACTATGGCTACACCTTC. It translates to CAWNSNYGYTF.

This clone showed up just a few times. The chain links TRBV19 to TRBJ1-3; D remains ambiguous. Per the germline V gene, CDR1 is LNHDA and CDR2 is SQIVND (reference sequence). The ends were cut back, 8 bases at V and 2 bases at J, with 13 bases in the middle. The CDR3 covers 14 residues. The CDR3 sequence is CASQPPPPGNTIYF. In nucleotides, the CDR3 is TGTGCCAGTCAACCTCCGCCCCCTGGAAACACCATATATTTT.

The gene calls are TRBV10-3 and TRBJ2-7; 7 nucleotides align to TRBD2. CDR1 and CDR2 (germline): ENHRY, SYGVKD. The CDR3 runs 14 residues. Unmatched junction bases numbered 12, after V lost 7 bases and J lost 6 bases. CDR3 region: CAIKSISGGSEQYF. The CDR3 bases are TGTGCCATCAAGTCGATCTCGGGGGGTTCCGAGCAGTACTTC.

The DNA for the CDR3 is TGTGCCAGCAGCCTCACCAATGAGCAGTTCTTC. The encoded protein is CASSLTNEQFF. The V call is TRBV14, the J call TRBJ2-1; no definite D call. Between the trimmed V and J ends, which lost 4 bases and 6 bases, there was a span of 4 bases. Germline-derived CDR1 and CDR2 are SGHDN and FVKESK. CDR3 length: 11 amino acids.

The chain joins TRBV5-1 to TRBJ1-3; D gene ambiguous. The V end lost 2 bases, the J end lost 0 bases, and 12 bases lay between the germline ends. The CDR3 loop spans 16 amino acids. Germline V CDR1 and CDR2: SGHRS, YFSETQ. The CDR3 reads CASSLEDGGSGNTIYF. As DNA, the CDR3 is TGCGCCAGCAGCTTAGAGGACGGAGGCTCTGGAAACACCATATATTTT.

The chain uses TRBV7-9 and TRBJ2-2; D call uncertain. Germline CDR1 SEHNR, CDR2 FQNEAQ (reference sequence). This CDR3 contains 11 residues. Trimming left V 7 bases short and J 2 bases short, with 2 bases between. The CDR3 here is CASINTGELFF. The CDR3, as DNA: TGTGCCAGCATTAACACCGGGGAGCTGTTTTTT. The full variable domain, in which reference TRBV7-9 and TRBJ2-2 provide the parts outside the CDR3, is DTGVSQNPRHKITKRGQNVTFRCDPISEHNRLYWYRQTLGQGPEFLTYFQNEAQLEKSRLLSDRFSAERPKGSFSTLEIQRTEQGDSAMYLCASINTGELFFGEGSRLTVL.

V usage is TRBV15 and J usage is TRBJ2-1, with D uncertain. V gave up 1 base and J gave up 1 base, with 8 bases separating them. The CDR3 sequence is 15 residues long. Germline values: CDR1 LNHNV, CDR2 YYDKDF (reference sequence). CDR3 region: CATSRVSASYNEQFF. DNA for the CDR3: TGTGCCACCAGCAGAGTGAGCGCATCCTACAATGAGCAGTTCTTC.

This clone was picked up a small number of times. The chain uses TRBV5-1 and TRBJ1-2, with D possibly matching TRBD1 (5 bases). Trimming pared 4 bases from V and 7 bases from J, leaving 20 bases between. The CDR3 length is 15 residues. Germline lookup yields CDR1 SGHRS and CDR2 YFSETQ. CDR3 in DNA: TGCGCCAGCAGCGATAGCCTTGGGGACGGCTTTGGCTACACCTTC. Encoded protein: CASSDSLGDGFGYTF.

The chain employs TRBV6-1 and TRBJ2-2, with D possibly being TRBD1 (5 bases). Looked up from germline, CDR1 is MNHNS and CDR2 is SASEGT. Trimming shortened V by 2 bases and J by 3 bases, and 7 bases separated the two germline ends. This CDR3 has 14 residues. The CDR3 reads CASSEIQDTGELFF. The CDR3 coding sequence is TGTGCCAGCAGTGAAATACAGGACACCGGGGAGCTGTTTTTT.

V and J are TRBV5-1 and TRBJ2-1; TRBD1 matches 11 bases. V gave up 4 bases and J gave up 7 bases; unmatched junction bases: 7. CDR3 size: 15 residues. Germline CDR1 is SGHRS and CDR2 is YFSETQ. Written as DNA, the CDR3 is TGCGCCAGCAGCCCGGGACAGGGGGATAATAATGAGCAGTTCTTC. It yields the protein CASSPGQGDNNEQFF.

The V call is TRBV4-3, the J call TRBJ2-3; TRBD2 matches at 8 bases. V lost 1 base and J lost 4; bases outside the gene matches: 16. Germline V gene data show CDR1 as LGHNA and CDR2 as YSLEER. The CDR3 covers 19 residues. The CDR3 region is CASSQAPSLSGSSADTQYF. The CDR3 region has the DNA TGCGCCAGCAGCCAAGCTCCAAGTTTGAGCGGGAGTAGTGCAGATACGCAGTATTTT.

The CDR3 DNA reads as TGTGCCAGCAGTTACCAGGACGGAGTGGGCTACACCTTC. Protein product: CASSYQDGVGYTF. The chain recombines TRBV6-5 with TRBJ1-2, with D unclear. This CDR3 contains 13 residues. Trimming removed 2 bases at V and 8 bases at J, with 12 bases between. Germline V gives CDR1 MNHEY, CDR2 SVGAGI.

This sequence joins TRBV11-3 and TRBJ2-5; TRBD2 might be the D (6 bases). CDR1 is SGHNT and CDR2 is YENEEA in the germline V gene. Trimming removed 1 base from V and 4 bases from J, with 25 bases in between. This CDR3 spans 19 amino acids. The CDR3 reads CASSLGFGKAGPNSETQYF. The CDR3 DNA sequence: TGTGCCAGCAGCTTAGGATTTGGAAAGGCGGGACCCAACTCAGAGACCCAGTACTTC.

This clone was observed once. The chain links TRBV6-2 or TRBV6-3 to TRBJ1-1; unclear D gene. The V and J ends lost 5 bases and 1 base respectively, with 8 bases between them. The germline V gene encodes CDR1 MNHEY and CDR2 SVGEGT. The CDR3 covers 13 residues. The CDR3 region has the DNA TGTGCCAGCAGTCACGTGGGGAACACTGAAGCTTTCTTT. Translation: CASSHVGNTEAFF.

The rearrangement joins TRBV15 to TRBJ1-1; D gene ambiguous. Trimming took 4 bases from V and 0 from J, leaving 6 bases between them. The CDR3 runs to 13 residues. The germline CDR1 and CDR2 sequences are LNHNV and YYDKDF (reference sequence). CDR3 loop: CATSIPMNTEAFF. For the CDR3, the DNA is TGTGCCACCAGCATACCAATGAACACTGAAGCTTTCTTT.

The chain couples TRBV27 to TRBJ1-5; D possibly corresponds to TRBD1 (5 bases). The CDR3 spans 14 residues. Trimming shortened V by 10 bases and J by 2 bases, and 15 bases separated the two germline ends. Germline lookup yields CDR1 MNHEY and CDR2 SMNVEV (reference sequence). DNA for the CDR3: TGTGCCAAACGACGTGGGGACGGCAATCAGCCCCAGCATTTT. Its protein is CAKRRGDGNQPQHF.

J is TRBJ1-1 and V is TRBV13, with D maybe TRBD1 (6 bases). V lost 5 bases to trimming and J lost 4 bases, with 14 bases between them. Germline V CDR1 and CDR2: PRHDT, FYEKMQ (reference sequence). The CDR3 is 14 amino acids. CDR3 DNA sequence: TGTGCCAGCAGCCTAAAACAGGGACGCACTGAAGCTTTCTTT. This translates into CASSLKQGRTEAFF.

V gene TRBV6-4 combines with J gene TRBJ2-5; 9 positions agree with TRBD2. The CDR3 spans 14 residues. Germline V gene data show CDR1 as MRHNA and CDR2 as SNTAGT. The trim removed 3 bases at V and 4 bases at J, leaving 3 bases unmatched. The chain's CDR3 is CASSEIAGAETQYF. The CDR3 nucleotides are TGTGCCAGCAGTGAGATAGCGGGGGCAGAGACCCAGTACTTC.

The CDR3 reads CASSSLAGGTDTQYF. The CDR3, as DNA: TGTGCCAGCTCATCTCTAGCGGGAGGGACAGATACGCAGTATTTT. The rearrangement links TRBV18 to TRBJ2-3, with 12 bases lining up with TRBD2. The V gene's germline CDR1 is KGHSH and CDR2 LQKENI. The CDR3 runs 15 residues. V gave up 5 bases and J gave up 3 bases; unmatched junction bases: 3.

This chain connects TRBV28 to TRBJ1-2; a weak D match, TRBD1 (6 bases). This CDR3 is built from 17 residues. Deletions cut 4 bases from V and 4 bases from J, with 22 bases between. The germline V gene has CDR1 MDHEN and CDR2 SYDVKM. CDR3 DNA: TGTGCCAGCAGTTCTATACTACAGGGAGCGGGTTTCTATGGCTACACCTTC. Amino acid sequence: CASSSILQGAGFYGYTF.

This chain links TRBV15 with TRBJ1-4, with TRBD1 matching 7 bases. Germline V gene lookup returns CDR1 LNHNV and CDR2 YYDKDF (reference sequence). The CDR3 extends over 16 amino acids. Germline trimming cut 5 bases from V and 7 bases from J; bases unmatched to any gene: 13. The CDR3 here is CATSGTKTGRGEKLFF. CDR3 nucleotides: TGTGCCACCAGCGGGACCAAGACAGGGCGGGGTGAAAAACTGTTTTTT. Supplemented by reference TRBV15 and TRBJ1-4, the full variable domain reads DAMVIQNPRYQVTQFGKPVTLSCSQTLNHNVMYWYQQKSSQAPKLLFHYYDKDFNNEADTPDNFQSRRPNTSFCFLDIRSPGLGDTAMYLCATSGTKTGRGEKLFFGSGTQLSVL.